A selection of T cell receptor beta chains follows, all from one sample in a study of blood T cell repertoires in COVID-19. Profiled with immunoSEQ multiplex PCR; TCRdb holds only in-frame clones, not every one. The repertoire has roughly 220,000 clones, 85% to 90% of them found once; the top ten carry roughly 14%. The material sequenced was PBMCs or T cells enriched from blood (not recorded which). The receptors originated from a woman aged 50 to 60 with acute COVID-19. Each CDR3 is given with its conserved first and last residue. D genes are given only for firm matches. Size values are once, few and many counts, or a class for expanded clones, and some rows have none.

>TRBJ1-5|NA|NA|TRBV2
TGTGCCAGCAGTGAGGGGGGAATGGGATATCAGCCCCAGCATTTT
CASSEGGMGYQPQHF
>TRBJ1-5|NA|NA|TRBV5-6
TGTGCCAGCAGCTTTTTTCAATCCGGGGATCAGCCCCAGCATTTT
CASSFFQSGDQPQHF
>TRBJ2-3|TRBD2|NA|TRBV7-9
TGTGCCAGCCTCTCGACTAGCGGCACAACAGATACGCAGTATTTT
CASLSTSGTTDTQYF
>TRBJ2-5|TRBD2|NA|TRBV7-2
TGTGCCAGCAGCCTACCCGGCGGGGGTGAGACCCAGTACTTC
CASSLPGGGETQYF
>TRBJ2-7|TRBD1|few|TRBV11-1
TGTGCCAGCAGCTTTTTAACGGGACAGAGTTACGAGCAGTACTTC
CASSFLTGQSYEQYF
>TRBJ1-2|NA|NA|TRBV28
TGTGCCAGCAGTTTTGGCAGGGCCGTAACTAACTATGGCTACACCTTC
CASSFGRAVTNYGYTF
>TRBJ1-6|TRBD1|NA|TRBV3-1/TRBV3-2
TGTGCCAGCAGCCCAGGGGGCTCCTATAATTCACCCCTCCACTTT
CASSPGGSYNSPLHF
>TRBJ2-7|TRBD1|NA|TRBV9
TGTGCCAGCAGCCCCGGGACAGGGGGATTCTACGAGCAGTACTTC
CASSPGTGGFYEQYF
>TRBJ2-7|NA|NA|TRBV6-5
TGTGCCAGCAGATTCTCTAGCGTATACTCCTACGAGCAGTACTTC
CASRFSSVYSYEQYF
>TRBJ2-5|TRBD2|NA|TRBV27
TGTGCCAGCAGTTCGGGCGGGAGGGCAGAGACCCAGTACTTC
CASSSGGRAETQYF
>TRBJ2-1|NA|NA|TRBV29-1
TGCAGCGCCGAGGACAAGGGATACGAGCAGTTCTTC
CSAEDKGYEQFF
>TRBJ2-2|NA|NA|TRBV27
TGTGCCAGCAGTTTATTCCAGGGGAGAACCGGGGAGCTGTTTTTT
CASSLFQGRTGELFF
>TRBJ1-2|NA|NA|TRBV18
TGTGCCAGCTCCACAGGGTATGACTATGGCTACACCTTC
CASSTGYDYGYTF
>TRBJ2-6|NA|NA|TRBV9
TGTGCCAGCAGCGTAGTGGGGGCAGGGGCCAACGTCCTGACTTTC
CASSVVGAGANVLTF
>TRBJ1-1|TRBD1|once|TRBV9
TGTGCCAGCAGCTTTGGACAGGGCGACACTGAAGCTTTCTTT
CASSFGQGDTEAFF
>TRBJ1-1|NA|NA|TRBV29-1
TGCAGCGTTGACAGGGGTAACACTGAAGCTTTCTTT
CSVDRGNTEAFF
>TRBJ1-2|NA|NA|TRBV28
TGTGCCAGCAGTTTTAAAACAGGAATGACTTTTGGCTACACCTTC
CASSFKTGMTFGYTF
>TRBJ2-1|TRBD2|NA|TRBV5-1
TGCGCCAGCAGCACTGGACTAGTTGGATACAATGAGCAGTTCTTC
CASSTGLVGYNEQFF
>TRBJ1-4|NA|once|TRBV9
TGTGCCAGCAGCGCCCACCAGACAGGCTCTAATGAAAAACTGTTTTTT
CASSAHQTGSNEKLFF
>TRBJ2-7|NA|NA|TRBV28
TGTGCCAGCTGGTCCCGACAAGACTACGAGCAGTACTTC
CASWSRQDYEQYF
>TRBJ1-2|TRBD1|once|TRBV28
TGTGCCAGCAGCCGGGACAGCTATGGCTACACCTTC
CASSRDSYGYTF
>TRBJ2-5|TRBD1|NA|TRBV5-1
TGCGCCAGCAGCCCTAGGACAGGGGGCTTGGAGACCCAGTACTTC
CASSPRTGGLETQYF
>TRBJ1-4|TRBD1|few|TRBV5-4
TGTGCCAGCAGCTCCAACAGGGGGGTGACTAATGAAAAACTGTTTTTT
CASSSNRGVTNEKLFF
>TRBJ1-1|NA|NA|TRBV6-6
TGTGCCAGCAGTTACCGGGACTCGAACACTGAAGCTTTCTTT
CASSYRDSNTEAFF
>TRBJ1-1|NA|NA|TRBV5-1
TGCGCCAGCAGCTCCTCAACAGGGTTAGAAGCTTTCTTT
CASSSSTGLEAFF
>TRBJ2-7|NA|NA|TRBV30
TGTGCCTGGAGCGATGGCGGGGCCCCCCGAATCTACGAGCAGTACTTC
CAWSDGGAPRIYEQYF